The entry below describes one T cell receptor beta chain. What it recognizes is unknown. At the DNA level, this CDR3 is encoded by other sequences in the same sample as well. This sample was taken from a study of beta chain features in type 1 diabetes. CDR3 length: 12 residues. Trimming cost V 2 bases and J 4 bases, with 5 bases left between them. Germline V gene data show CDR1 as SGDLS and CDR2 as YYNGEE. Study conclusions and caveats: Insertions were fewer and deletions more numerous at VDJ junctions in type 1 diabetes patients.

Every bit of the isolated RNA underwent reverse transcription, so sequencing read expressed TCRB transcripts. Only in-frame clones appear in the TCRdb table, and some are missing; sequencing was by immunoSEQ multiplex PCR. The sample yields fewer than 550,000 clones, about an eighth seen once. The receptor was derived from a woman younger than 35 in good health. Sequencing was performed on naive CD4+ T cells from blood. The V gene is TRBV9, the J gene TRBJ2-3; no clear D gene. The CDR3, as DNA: TGTGCCAGCAGCGTCAGCTCAGATACGCAGTATTTT. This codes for CASSVSSDTQYF.